The 17 T cell receptor beta chains listed next were all sequenced from one sample in a study of cytomegalovirus exposure and HLA in healthy donors. PCR was performed using 60 Vbeta and 13 Jbeta primers. Libraries were prepared by immunoSEQ multiplex PCR; TCRdb keeps only in-frame clonotypes and omits some of them. The sample lists approximately 110,000 clones; roughly 68% were seen once. The sequenced material came from PBMCs. The receptors stem from a woman aged 50 to 65 in good health and CMV-seropositive.

The V gene is TRBV5-1, the J gene TRBJ2-2; 9 bases map to TRBD1. Germline V gene lookup returns CDR1 SGHRS and CDR2 YFSETQ. Trimming took 4 bases from V and 2 from J; bases not matched to a gene: 9. The CDR3 length is 17 residues. The CDR3 sequence is CASSPFSGQGNTGELFF. In nucleotides, the CDR3 is TGCGCCAGCAGCCCGTTTTCGGGACAGGGCAACACCGGGGAGCTGTTTTTT. The full variable domain, in which reference TRBV5-1 and TRBJ2-2 provide the parts outside the CDR3, is KAGVTQTPRYLIKTRGQQVTLSCSPISGHRSVSWYQQTPGQGLQFLFEYFSETQRNKGNFPGRFSGRQFSNSRSEMNVSTLELGDSALYLCASSPFSGQGNTGELFFGEGSRLTVL.

The chain employs TRBV7-9 and TRBJ2-1; 9 bases match TRBD2. The germline V gene has CDR1 SEHNR and CDR2 FQNEAQ (reference sequence). This CDR3 spans 17 amino acids. Trimming took 5 bases from V and 4 from J; bases not matched to a gene: 12. As DNA, the CDR3 is TGTGCCAGCAGCCCAGATTCTGCGGGGGGGCTATACAATGAGCAGTTCTTC. This sequence encodes CASSPDSAGGLYNEQFF.

The chain uses TRBV15 and TRBJ2-3, with 8 bases fitting TRBD2. The trim removed 0 bases at V and 0 bases at J, leaving 17 bases unmatched. The CDR3 consists of 21 residues. The germline gives CDR1 LNHNV, CDR2 YYDKDF (reference sequence). CDR3 protein: CATSRDLLGRGAGQSTDTQYF. The CDR3 nucleotides are TGTGCCACCAGCAGAGATCTGTTGGGGCGGGGGGCCGGACAAAGCACAGATACGCAGTATTTT.

V gene TRBV19 combines with J gene TRBJ1-5, with 9 bases fitting TRBD1. The CDR3 length is 18 residues. The germline gives CDR1 LNHDA, CDR2 SQIVND (reference sequence). V trimming: 11 bases; J trimming: 0 bases; junction bases outside the gene matches: 17. The CDR3 loop reads CAARKGGTGPNSNQPQHF. The DNA of the CDR3 is TGTGCCGCAAGAAAAGGCGGGACAGGGCCTAATAGCAATCAGCCCCAGCATTTT.

This chain links TRBV29-1 with TRBJ2-5; 8 bases align to TRBD2. CDR1 and CDR2 from the germline V gene are SQVTM and ANQGSEA. The CDR3 is 12 residues long. After removal of 7 bases from V and 2 bases from J, the junction contained 3 bases not matched to a gene. The CDR3 bases are TGCAGCGGTAGCGGGGCGCAAGAGACCCAGTACTTC. Residues: CSGSGAQETQYF.

The rearrangement uses TRBV2 and TRBJ2-3; unclear D gene. The V gene lost 2 bases and the J gene lost 6 bases, with 9 bases spanning the gap. CDR3 size: 13 residues. Germline CDR1 is SNHLY and CDR2 is FYNNEI. The CDR3 DNA reads as TGTGCCAGCAGTGAATGGCAGTCGGATACGCAGTATTTT. Encoded protein: CASSEWQSDTQYF.

This sequence joins TRBV6-6 and TRBJ1-6, with D possibly being TRBD1 (6 bases). The germline V gene encodes CDR1 MNHNY and CDR2 SVGAGI (reference sequence). V lost 6 bases and J lost 3, with 15 bases in between. This CDR3 comprises 16 residues. The CDR3 sequence: CASRLGTPNYNSPLHF. The DNA of the CDR3 is TGTGCCAGCAGACTCGGGACACCTAACTATAATTCACCCCTCCACTTT.

As to this clone: The junction shows a germline mismatch at one end, possibly a read error. This sample includes further DNA sequences coding for the same CDR3. The V and J genes are TRBV6-1 and TRBJ2-3; 7 nucleotides line up with TRBD1. Germline CDR1 is MNHNS and CDR2 is SASEGT. This CDR3 contains 15 residues. For the CDR3, the DNA is TGTGCCAGCAGTTCGGGGACAGTCGGCACAGATACACAGTATTTT. Its protein is CASSSGTVGTDTQYF.

V and J are TRBV28 and TRBJ2-7; D call uncertain. Germline CDR1 is MDHEN and CDR2 is SYDVKM. The CDR3 runs 12 residues. V lost 7 bases to trimming and J lost 0 bases, with 7 bases between them. The CDR3 DNA sequence: TGTGCCAGCATTAGTCCCTCCTACGAGCAGTACTTC. This codes for CASISPSYEQYF.

This clone has a handful of counts. V is TRBV11-3 and J is TRBJ1-5; tentatively, D is TRBD1 (5 bases). The V and J ends lost 1 base and 1 base respectively, with 23 bases between them. CDR1 is SGHNT and CDR2 is YENEEA in the germline V gene. The CDR3 totals 20 residues. CDR3 sequence (DNA): TGTGCCAGCAGCTTAGGAAAGGGGCAGGGTTCGCGAAGGAGCAATCAGCCCCAGCATTTT. Amino acids: CASSLGKGQGSRRSNQPQHF. The full variable domain, with the rest looked up from reference TRBV11-3 and TRBJ1-5, is EAGVVQSPRYKIIEKKQPVAFWCNPISGHNTLYWYLQNLGQGPELLIRYENEEAVDDSQLPKDRFSAERLKGVDSTLKIQPAELGDSAVYLCASSLGKGQGSRRSNQPQHFGDGTRLSIL.

The rearrangement joins TRBV9 to TRBJ1-3; D gene uncertain. The CDR3 consists of 15 residues. The V end lost 3 bases, the J end lost 4 bases, and 14 bases lay between the germline ends. Germline lookup yields CDR1 SGDLS and CDR2 YYNGEE. This CDR3 reads CASSDDKRVGNTIYF. The CDR3, as DNA: TGTGCCAGCAGCGACGACAAGAGGGTCGGAAACACCATATATTTT.

The chain employs TRBV15 and TRBJ2-5; 8 positions match TRBD2. The germline V gene encodes CDR1 LNHNV and CDR2 YYDKDF (reference sequence). Trimming removed 5 bases from V and 9 bases from J; junction bases left unmatched: 14. This CDR3 is 15 amino acids long. The CDR3 region has the DNA TGTGCCACCAGCGGTAGCGGGGAGGCCCGGGGGTCCCAGTACTTC. Protein sequence: CATSGSGEARGSQYF.

The rearrangement joins TRBV11-3 to TRBJ2-2; 7 nucleotides line up with TRBD1. Germline V gene data show CDR1 as SGHNT and CDR2 as YENEEA. The CDR3 totals 15 residues. The ends lost 5 bases at V and 2 bases at J; junction bases unmatched: 5. The CDR3 spells CASSLRTGNTGELFF. In nucleotides, the CDR3 is TGTGCCAGCAGCCTCCGGACAGGAAACACCGGGGAGCTGTTTTTT.

The V call is TRBV5-8, the J call TRBJ2-5, with 9 nucleotides matching TRBD2. The CDR3 sequence is 15 residues long. CDR1 SGHTS and CDR2 YDEGEE come from the germline V gene. Unmatched junction bases numbered 9, after V lost 4 bases and J lost 5 bases. The CDR3 DNA reads as TGTGCCAGCAGCCTGGGCGGGGGGGCCCGGGAGACCCAGTACTTC. This encodes CASSLGGGARETQYF.

V usage is TRBV4-2 and J usage is TRBJ2-7, with 13 positions matching TRBD2. This CDR3 has 16 residues. J gave up 7 bases and V 4 bases, and 10 bases lay outside the gene matches. Germline CDR1 LGHNA, CDR2 YNFKEQ. The CDR3 DNA reads TGTGCCAGCAGCCCTACCGGACTAGCGGGGGTTTTAGAGCAGTACTTC. Protein product: CASSPTGLAGVLEQYF.

V is TRBV6-1 and J is TRBJ2-7; the match to TRBD1 covers 8 bases. Per the germline V gene, CDR1 is MNHNS and CDR2 is SASEGT. Losses at the gene ends were 7 bases for V and 2 bases for J; bases not matched to a gene: 7. CDR3 length equals 14 residues. The CDR3 spells CASIGTGGPYEQYF. The CDR3 region has the DNA TGTGCCAGCATTGGGACAGGTGGTCCCTACGAGCAGTACTTC.

To note about this clone: Other DNA sequences from this sample encode an identical CDR3 as well. This chain links TRBV9 with TRBJ2-3; possibly TRBD1 for D (6 bases). The CDR3 extends over 15 amino acids. CDR1 SGDLS and CDR2 YYNGEE come from the germline V gene. Trimming took off 0 bases at V and 1 base at J, with 9 bases between the two ends. DNA for the CDR3: TGTGCCAGCAGCGTAGGGGCAGGGGGCACAGATACGCAGTATTTT. This sequence encodes CASSVGAGGTDTQYF.